These T cell receptor beta chains were read from a single sample in a study of PD-1 and CTLA-4 blockade in melanoma. The repertoire was sequenced with immunoSEQ multiplex PCR; TCRdb's copy has only in-frame clones and lacks some. The sample has around 31,000 clones; more than 85% are singletons. This specimen was CD8+ T cells from peripheral blood, taken from a patient given anti-PD-1 treatment. The receptors derive from a human donor with melanoma. The CDR3 runs from the conserved cysteine through the conserved F or W. D genes are given only for firm matches.

j_call	d_call	v_call	cdr3_aa	cdr3_nt
TRBJ2-3	.	TRBV5-1	CASSLRGPTTDTQYF	TGCGCCAGCAGCTTGAGGGGCCCTACCACAGATACGCAGTATTTT
TRBJ2-7	.	TRBV28	CASSLGSLPPSYEQYF	TGTGCCAGCAGTTTAGGCTCTCTTCCCCCCTCCTACGAGCAGTACTTC
TRBJ1-5	TRBD1	TRBV7-9	CASSPGQGSQPQHF	TGTGCCAGCAGCCCTGGACAGGGAAGTCAGCCCCAGCATTTT
TRBJ2-3	TRBD2	TRBV28	CASSFSRGTSGTDTQYF	TGTGCCAGCAGTTTCTCGAGAGGGACTAGCGGCACAGATACGCAGTATTTT
TRBJ2-7	.	TRBV30	CAWSVLGKRAYEQYF	TGTGCCTGGAGTGTCCTGGGGAAAAGGGCCTACGAGCAGTACTTC
TRBJ2-1	.	TRBV6-6	CASTAPRDEQFF	TGTGCCAGCACCGCCCCTAGGGATGAGCAGTTCTTC
TRBJ1-1	.	TRBV4-1	CASSQDGTGNTEAFF	TGCGCCAGCAGCCAAGATGGAACGGGAAACACTGAAGCTTTCTTT
TRBJ2-2	.	TRBV19	CASSYTGSGGELFF	TGTGCCAGCAGTTACACGGGGTCCGGCGGGGAGCTGTTTTTT
TRBJ2-3	.	TRBV19	CASTSFGGSTDTQYF	TGTGCCAGTACCTCCTTTGGGGGAAGCACAGATACGCAGTATTTT
TRBJ1-5	TRBD1	TRBV27	CASSFDRGDQPQHF	TGTGCCAGCAGTTTCGACAGGGGGGATCAGCCCCAGCATTTT
TRBJ1-1	.	TRBV5-1	CASSLAAGDTEAFF	TGCGCCAGCAGCTTGGCGGCAGGTGACACTGAAGCTTTCTTT
TRBJ1-1	TRBD1	TRBV27	CASSSRDRNTEAFF	TGTGCCAGCAGTTCTAGGGACAGAAACACTGAAGCTTTCTTT